These 18 T cell receptor beta chains originate from one sample sequenced in a study of CD8+ T cells in alopecia areata. Treatment indicated: oral pan-JAK inhibitor, 5-10 mg twice daily. RNA extraction was followed by reverse transcription into cDNA, which acted as the sequencing template. Data came from immunoSEQ multiplex PCR; TCRdb stores just in-frame clones and leaves some out. The repertoire holds 140,000 to 150,000 clones, with around 50% as singletons. Sequences were derived from CD8+ T cells sorted from blood, sampled at week 4, from a patient treated with tofacitinib. The receptors shown here come from a human donor with alopecia areata.

This clone was seen repeatedly, ten times or more. This chain links TRBV4-1 with TRBJ1-1; D possibly corresponds to TRBD1 (5 bases). V lost 2 bases, J lost 5 bases, and 9 bases lay in between. The CDR3 spans 13 residues. The germline V gene has CDR1 MGHRA and CDR2 YSYEKL. The CDR3 DNA sequence: TGCGCCAGCAGCCAACAAACAGGTACTGAAGCTTTCTTT. Translation gives CASSQQTGTEAFF.

J is TRBJ2-5 and V is TRBV11-2; unclear D gene. Trimming took 6 bases from V and 1 from J, leaving 9 bases between them. The CDR3 consists of 13 residues. Germline values: CDR1 SGHAT, CDR2 FQNNGV. CDR3 nucleotide sequence: TGTGCCAGCAGAACTACTTTCCAAGAGACCCAGTACTTC. Encoded protein: CASRTTFQETQYF.

V usage is TRBV7-9 and J usage is TRBJ2-7; no firm D call. The CDR3 spans 13 residues. The germline V gene has CDR1 SEHNR and CDR2 FQNEAQ (reference sequence). Trimming shortened V by 5 bases and J by 3 bases, and 11 bases separated the two germline ends. The CDR3 loop is CASSVERFYEQYF. CDR3 nucleotide sequence: TGTGCCAGCAGCGTCGAAAGATTCTACGAGCAGTACTTC.

The chain combines TRBV4-1 with TRBJ2-7; D gene unclear. Trimming removed 0 bases at V and 4 bases at J, with 13 bases between. Germline V gives CDR1 MGHRA, CDR2 YSYEKL. The length of the CDR3 is 15 residues. This CDR3 is CASSQDRFLVYEQYF. In DNA, the CDR3 is TGCGCCAGCAGCCAAGATCGGTTCCTGGTGTACGAGCAGTACTTC.

The table lists this clone with a few counts. This chain connects TRBV19 to TRBJ1-1; weak D call: TRBD1 (5 bases). The CDR3 spans 12 residues. V lost 6 bases and J 5 bases, leaving 10 bases between the germline ends. In germline, CDR1 is LNHDA, CDR2 SQIVND (reference sequence). In nucleotides, the CDR3 is TGTGCCAGTAGGGTGCAGGGAACTGAAGCTTTCTTT. As protein: CASRVQGTEAFF.

This clone has only one observation. V gene TRBV15 combines with J gene TRBJ1-1; the D is unclear. This CDR3 comprises 17 residues. The V and J ends lost 0 bases and 0 bases respectively, with 14 bases between them. Germline V CDR1 and CDR2: LNHNV, YYDKDF (reference sequence). CDR3 nucleotide sequence: TGTGCCACCAGCAGAGATCCACAAGGAGAGATGAACACTGAAGCTTTCTTT. This translates into CATSRDPQGEMNTEAFF. Complete variable domain (other parts from reference TRBV15 and TRBJ1-1): DAMVIQNPRYQVTQFGKPVTLSCSQTLNHNVMYWYQQKSSQAPKLLFHYYDKDFNNEADTPDNFQSRRPNTSFCFLDIRSPGLGDTAMYLCATSRDPQGEMNTEAFFGQGTRLTVV.

This rearrangement joins TRBV9 to TRBJ2-3; D is undetermined. The CDR3 sequence is 12 residues long. The germline V gene encodes CDR1 SGDLS and CDR2 YYNGEE. Trimming removed 0 bases from V and 6 bases from J, with 5 bases in between. The CDR3 bases are TGTGCCAGCAGCGTAGTAGGCGATACGCAGTATTTT. It translates to CASSVVGDTQYF.

The rearrangement links TRBV12-5 to TRBJ1-2; 9 nucleotides agree with TRBD1. The length of the CDR3 is 15 residues. The junction had 10 bases not matched to a gene; V was cut back by 7 bases and J by 4 bases. In germline, CDR1 is LGHNT, CDR2 FRNRAP. The CDR3 coding sequence is TGTGCTAGTGTCACTACAGGGGGCGCCCCCTATGGCTACACCTTC. Residues: CASVTTGGAPYGYTF.

The rearrangement uses TRBV2 and TRBJ2-1; maybe TRBD1 (7 bases). The CDR3 covers 17 residues. Trimming took off 9 bases at V and 4 bases at J, with 25 bases between the two ends. CDR1 and CDR2 from the germline V gene are SNHLY and FYNNEI. CDR3 nucleotide sequence: TGTGCCAGATCGGACAGGTTGCGGGGCGATGGGTACAATGAGCAGTTCTTC. It is translated as CARSDRLRGDGYNEQFF.

The rearrangement links TRBV25-1 to TRBJ2-2, with D tentatively TRBD2 (5 bases). Germline V gene data show CDR1 as MGHDK and CDR2 as SYGVNS. Trimming pared 7 bases from V and 6 bases from J, leaving 18 bases between. The CDR3 is 15 residues long. Here the CDR3 DNA reads TGTGCCAGCACCGGTGAGGGATTTGGTGCCGGGGAGCTGTTTTTT. Translating it yields CASTGEGFGAGELFF.

The rearrangement links TRBV6-5 to TRBJ1-1, with D maybe TRBD1 (6 bases). CDR3 length: 11 amino acids. Germline V CDR1 and CDR2: MNHEY, SVGAGI. V was trimmed by 6 bases and J by 11 bases, leaving 13 bases between them. CDR3 coding DNA: TGTGCCAGCAGCATACAGGGCTCGGCTTTCTTT. This sequence encodes CASSIQGSAFF.

The rearrangement links TRBV7-9 to TRBJ1-2, with D possibly TRBD1 on 5 matching bases. Germline-derived CDR1 and CDR2 are SEHNR and FQNEAQ (reference sequence). The V end was cut by 9 bases, the J end by 4 bases, with 12 bases between. This CDR3 region has 12 residues. This CDR3 is CASQGEGYGYTF. The CDR3, as DNA: TGTGCCAGTCAGGGTGAAGGCTATGGCTACACCTTC.

The gene calls are TRBV4-2 and TRBJ1-5, with no clear D. V dropped 4 bases and J dropped 3 bases, with 7 bases sitting between them. CDR1 and CDR2 (germline): LGHNA, YNFKEQ. The CDR3 length is 13 residues. CDR3 residues: CASSRTYNQPQHF. Here the CDR3 DNA reads TGTGCCAGCAGCCGGACTTACAATCAGCCCCAGCATTTT.

The V and J genes are TRBV7-9 and TRBJ2-7; TRBD2 might be the D (6 bases). Trimming removed 1 base from V and 2 bases from J, with 12 bases in between. This CDR3 contains 15 residues. In germline, CDR1 is SEHNR, CDR2 FQNEAQ (reference sequence). The CDR3 DNA follows: TGTGCCAGCAGCTTAGAGGAGGGAGGCACCTACGAGCAGTACTTC. Its protein is CASSLEEGGTYEQYF.

The genes are TRBV5-4 and TRBJ1-1; tentative D call: TRBD1 (6 bases). The germline V gene encodes CDR1 SGHNT and CDR2 YYREEE (reference sequence). The CDR3 runs to 14 residues. Trimming shortened V by 2 bases and J by 8 bases, and 16 bases separated the two germline ends. The CDR3 loop reads CASSFGTPTGEAFF. As DNA, the CDR3 is TGTGCCAGCAGCTTTGGGACACCCACCGGGGAAGCTTTCTTT. Filled out from reference TRBV5-4 and TRBJ1-1, the complete variable domain reads ETGVTQSPTHLIKTRGQQVTLRCSSQSGHNTVSWYQQALGQGPQFIFQYYREEENGRGNFPPRFSGLQFPNYSSELNVNALELDDSALYLCASSFGTPTGEAFFGQGTRLTVV.

This clone was seen a handful of times. The chain combines TRBV16 with TRBJ2-7, with D possibly being TRBD1 (7 bases). The CDR3 is 16 amino acids. Germline V lookup: CDR1 KGHSY, CDR2 FQNENV. The ends were cut back, 0 bases at V and 4 bases at J, with 16 bases in the middle. The CDR3 spells CASSQSLAGGIYEQYF. The CDR3 bases are TGTGCCAGCAGCCAATCATTGGCAGGGGGGATATACGAGCAGTACTTC.

The V gene is TRBV4-1, the J gene TRBJ2-5; 8 nucleotides align to TRBD2. Germline CDR1 MGHRA, CDR2 YSYEKL. Trimming removed 4 bases from V and 3 bases from J; junction bases left unmatched: 10. The CDR3 loop spans 16 amino acids. CDR3 coding DNA: TGCGCCAGCAGCCTTCTGTCCGGGACTAGTGAAGAGACCCAGTACTTC. Amino acid sequence: CASSLLSGTSEETQYF.

The V gene is TRBV13, the J gene TRBJ1-1; D remains ambiguous. The V gene lost 5 bases and the J gene lost 2 bases, with 3 bases spanning the gap. The germline CDR1 and CDR2 sequences are PRHDT and FYEKMQ (reference sequence). This CDR3 has 11 amino acids. The CDR3 sequence is CASSLNTEAFF. In nucleotides, the CDR3 is TGTGCCAGCAGCCTAAACACTGAAGCTTTCTTT.